A selection of T cell receptor beta chains follows, all from one sample in a study of blood T cell repertoires in COVID-19. The protocol was immunoSEQ multiplex PCR, while the TCRdb copy is restricted to in-frame clones and leaves out a portion. The sample holds fewer than 140,000 clones, about 84% seen once. Sequencing was done on a sample of peripheral blood. These receptors all stem from a woman aged 60 to 75 with acute or convalescent COVID-19. Both conserved end residues are part of each CDR3. A D gene is named only where the DNA matches it firmly. Not every row has a clone size; where given, it reads once, few, many or a size class.

d_call	v_call	j_call	clone_size	cdr3_aa	cdr3_nt
TRBD1	TRBV19	TRBJ2-7	NA	CASRQGYEQYF	TGTGCCAGTAGACAGGGGTACGAGCAGTACTTC
NA	TRBV6-5	TRBJ2-7	NA	CASSYADGMRTYEQYF	TGTGCCAGCAGTTACGCAGACGGAATGAGGACCTACGAGCAGTACTTC
TRBD1	TRBV6-5	TRBJ2-7	few	CASSGTGDREQYF	TGTGCCAGCAGCGGGACAGGGGATCGCGAGCAGTACTTC
NA	TRBV6-5	TRBJ1-2	NA	CASREGGQAYGYTF	TGTGCCAGCAGGGAGGGGGGGCAGGCCTATGGCTACACCTTC
NA	TRBV5-6	TRBJ1-2	NA	CASSLGRELGYTF	TGTGCCAGCAGCTTGGGTCGGGAGTTGGGCTACACCTTC
NA	TRBV7-2	TRBJ1-2	NA	CASSLDINYGYTF	TGTGCCAGCAGCTTGGACATTAACTATGGCTACACCTTC
TRBD1	TRBV7-9	TRBJ1-2	few	CASSLGDRGRVYTF	TGTGCCAGCAGCTTAGGTGACAGGGGGAGAGTTTACACCTTC
NA	TRBV5-1	TRBJ1-6	NA	CASSLEVGRNSPLHF	TGCGCCAGCAGCTTGGAGGTGGGGCGTAATTCACCCCTCCACTTT
NA	TRBV5-1	TRBJ2-5	NA	CASSLNLAQETQYF	TGCGCCAGCAGCTTGAACCTAGCCCAAGAGACCCAGTACTTC
NA	TRBV7-8	TRBJ2-1	NA	CASSSRNRDFNNEQFF	TGTGCCAGCAGCTCACGAAACCGGGACTTTAACAATGAGCAGTTCTTC
TRBD1	TRBV5-1	TRBJ1-6	once	CASSLIGTGTNSPLHF	TGCGCCAGCAGCTTGATCGGGACAGGGACGAATTCACCCCTCCACTTT
NA	TRBV3-1/TRBV3-2	TRBJ1-2	NA	CASSQGAGGYTF	TGTGCCAGCAGCCAGGGGGCGGGTGGCTACACCTTC
NA	TRBV5-1	TRBJ2-5	NA	CASSLQERETQYF	TGCGCCAGCAGCTTACAGGAGCGAGAGACCCAGTACTTC